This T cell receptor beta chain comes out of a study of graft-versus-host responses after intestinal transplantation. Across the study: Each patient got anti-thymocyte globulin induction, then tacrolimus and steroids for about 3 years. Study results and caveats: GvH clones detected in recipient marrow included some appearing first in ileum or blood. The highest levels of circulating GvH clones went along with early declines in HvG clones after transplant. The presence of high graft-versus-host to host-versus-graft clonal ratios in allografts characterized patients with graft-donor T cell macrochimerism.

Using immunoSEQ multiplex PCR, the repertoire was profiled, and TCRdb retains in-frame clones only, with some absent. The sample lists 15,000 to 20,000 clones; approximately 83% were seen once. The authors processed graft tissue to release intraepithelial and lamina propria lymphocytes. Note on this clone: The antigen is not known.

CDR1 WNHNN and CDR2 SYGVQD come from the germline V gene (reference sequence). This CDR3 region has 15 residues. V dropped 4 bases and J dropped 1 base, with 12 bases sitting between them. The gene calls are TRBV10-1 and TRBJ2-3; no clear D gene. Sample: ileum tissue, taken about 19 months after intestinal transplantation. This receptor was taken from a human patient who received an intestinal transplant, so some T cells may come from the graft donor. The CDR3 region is CASSALGRGTDTQYF. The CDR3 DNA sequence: TGCGCCAGCAGTGCCCTAGGACGGGGCACAGATACGCAGTATTTT.